The clone carrying this T cell receptor beta chain was seen at least ten times. The data were taken from a study of blood T cells in healthy people across ages. Study as a whole: Per every two T cells, about one barcoded beta molecule was captured by template switching.

The CDR3 sequence is 16 residues long. Trimming cost V 3 bases and J 3 bases; bases outside gene matches: 7. A second PCR of roughly 7 to 11 cycles used a sample-barcoded 5' primer and a J-beta primer mix. All samples gave at least 2.5 million CDR3-containing paired-end reads. One entry per CDR3 protein results from TCRdb running MiXCR on the 5' RACE reads. Of about 760,000 distinct CDR3 sequences listed, roughly 25% are singletons. These data were likewise used in another study, on T cells of mothers and their children. This second report adds: Each child gave approximately 3.2 million TCR beta CDR3 reads (each mother, over 8.5 million).

The chain carries TRBV12-3 or TRBV12-4 and TRBJ2-3; 9 bases line up with TRBD2. This clonotype originated in a boy aged 5-17 years in good health. The specimen sequenced was blood. The chain's CDR3 is CASSFGGGAYTDTQYF. The CDR3 bases are TGTGCCAGCAGTTTTGGCGGGGGGGCCTATACAGATACGCAGTATTTT.